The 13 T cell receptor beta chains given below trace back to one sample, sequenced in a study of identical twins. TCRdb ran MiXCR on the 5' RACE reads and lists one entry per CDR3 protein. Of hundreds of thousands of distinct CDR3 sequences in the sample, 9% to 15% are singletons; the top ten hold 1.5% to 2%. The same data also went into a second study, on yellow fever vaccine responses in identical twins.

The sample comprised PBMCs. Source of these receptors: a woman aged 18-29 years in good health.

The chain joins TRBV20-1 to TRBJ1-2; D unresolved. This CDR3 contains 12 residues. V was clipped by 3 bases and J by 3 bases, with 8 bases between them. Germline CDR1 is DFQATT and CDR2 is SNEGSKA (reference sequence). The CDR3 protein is CSASRQDYGYTF. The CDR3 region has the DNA TGCAGTGCTAGTAGGCAGGACTATGGCTACACCTTC.

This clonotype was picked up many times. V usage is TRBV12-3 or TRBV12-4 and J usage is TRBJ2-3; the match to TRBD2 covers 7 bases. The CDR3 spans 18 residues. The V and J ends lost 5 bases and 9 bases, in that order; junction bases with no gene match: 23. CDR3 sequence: CASSPQAGRSPSQRTQYF. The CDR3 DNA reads TGTGCCAGCAGTCCTCAAGCGGGAAGATCCCCCAGCCAGAGGACGCAGTATTTT.

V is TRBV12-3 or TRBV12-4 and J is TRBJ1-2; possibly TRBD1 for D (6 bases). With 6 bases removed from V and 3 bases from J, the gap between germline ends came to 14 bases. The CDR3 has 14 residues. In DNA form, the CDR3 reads TGTGCCAGCAGCTACTTGACAGGCGACTATGGCTACACCTTC. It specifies CASSYLTGDYGYTF.

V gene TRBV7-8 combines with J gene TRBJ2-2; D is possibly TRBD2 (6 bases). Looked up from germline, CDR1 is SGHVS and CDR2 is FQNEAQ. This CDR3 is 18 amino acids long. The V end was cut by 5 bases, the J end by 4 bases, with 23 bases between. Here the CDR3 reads CASSPQAGTAVFTGELFF. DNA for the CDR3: TGTGCCAGCAGCCCCCAGGCCGGGACTGCAGTATTCACCGGGGAGCTGTTTTTT.

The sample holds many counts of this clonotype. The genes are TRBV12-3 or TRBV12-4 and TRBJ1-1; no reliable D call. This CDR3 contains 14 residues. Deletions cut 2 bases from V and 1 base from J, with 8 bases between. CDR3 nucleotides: TGTGCCAGCAGTTTACGACAAACGAACACTGAAGCTTTCTTT. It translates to CASSLRQTNTEAFF.

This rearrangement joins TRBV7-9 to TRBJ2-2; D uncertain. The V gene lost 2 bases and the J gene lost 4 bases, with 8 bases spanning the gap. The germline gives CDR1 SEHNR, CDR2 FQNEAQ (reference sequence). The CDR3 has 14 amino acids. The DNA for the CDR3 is TGTGCCAGCAGCTTACCTAGACTCACCGGGGAGCTGTTTTTT. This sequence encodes CASSLPRLTGELFF.

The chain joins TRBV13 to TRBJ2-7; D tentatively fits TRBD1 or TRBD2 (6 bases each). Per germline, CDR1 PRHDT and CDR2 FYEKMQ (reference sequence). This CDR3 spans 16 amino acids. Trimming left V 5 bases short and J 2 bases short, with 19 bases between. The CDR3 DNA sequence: TGTGCCAGCAGCCAAGGGGGGCGGGACGAGGCCTACGAGCAGTACTTC. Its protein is CASSQGGRDEAYEQYF.

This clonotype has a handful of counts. CDR3 nucleotides: TGTGCCATCAGTGCCGGGACCTTCTACAATGAGCAGTTCTTC. Translating gives CAISAGTFYNEQFF. The J gene is TRBJ2-1, the V gene TRBV10-3; D assignment may be TRBD1 or TRBD2 (5 bases each). Germline V lookup: CDR1 ENHRY, CDR2 SYGVKD. Trimming removed 4 bases from V and 3 bases from J, with 10 bases in between. The CDR3 consists of 14 residues.

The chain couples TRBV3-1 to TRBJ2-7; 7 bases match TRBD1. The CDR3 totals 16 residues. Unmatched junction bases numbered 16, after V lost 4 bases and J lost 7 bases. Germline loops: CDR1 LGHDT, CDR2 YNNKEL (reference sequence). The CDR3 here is CASSPLDRVAGREQYV. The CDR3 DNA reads TGTGCCAGCAGCCCCCTCGACAGGGTGGCAGGCCGAGAGCAGTACGTC.

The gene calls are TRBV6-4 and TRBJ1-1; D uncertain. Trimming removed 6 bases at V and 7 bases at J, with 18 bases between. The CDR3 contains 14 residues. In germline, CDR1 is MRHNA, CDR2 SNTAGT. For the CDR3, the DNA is TGTGCCAGCAGCCTGGACTTCTCATTGGGTGAAGCTTTCTTT. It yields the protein CASSLDFSLGEAFF.

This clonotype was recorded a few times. CDR3 in amino acids: CSARDPSVRGTEAFF. In DNA form, the CDR3 reads TGCAGTGCTAGAGATCCGAGTGTACGGGGGACTGAAGCTTTCTTT. The chain has TRBV20-1 and TRBJ1-1; possible D gene TRBD1, 5 bases. The ends were cut back, 0 bases at V and 5 bases at J, with 16 bases in the middle. CDR3 size: 15 residues. Germline V gene data show CDR1 as DFQATT and CDR2 as SNEGSKA (reference sequence).

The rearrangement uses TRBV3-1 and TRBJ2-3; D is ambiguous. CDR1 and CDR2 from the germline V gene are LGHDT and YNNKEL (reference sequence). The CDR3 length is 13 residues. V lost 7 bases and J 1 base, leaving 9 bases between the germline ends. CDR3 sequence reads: CASNGIGTDTQYF. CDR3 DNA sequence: TGTGCCAGCAACGGTATTGGCACAGATACGCAGTATTTT.

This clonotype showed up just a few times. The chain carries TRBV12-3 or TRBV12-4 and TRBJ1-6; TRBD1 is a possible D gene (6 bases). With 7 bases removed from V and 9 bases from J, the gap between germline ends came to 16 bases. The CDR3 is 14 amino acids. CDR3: CASTPGAVGSPLHF. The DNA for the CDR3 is TGTGCCAGCACCCCGGGGGCCGTAGGTTCACCCCTCCACTTT.